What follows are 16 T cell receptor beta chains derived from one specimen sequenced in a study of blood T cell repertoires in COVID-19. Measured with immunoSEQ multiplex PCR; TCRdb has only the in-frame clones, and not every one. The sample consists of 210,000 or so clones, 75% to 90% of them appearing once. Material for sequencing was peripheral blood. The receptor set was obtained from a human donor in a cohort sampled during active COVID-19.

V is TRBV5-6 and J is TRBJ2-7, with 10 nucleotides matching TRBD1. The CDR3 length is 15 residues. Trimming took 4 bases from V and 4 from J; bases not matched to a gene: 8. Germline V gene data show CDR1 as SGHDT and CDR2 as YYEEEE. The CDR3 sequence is CASSVLTGGSYEQYF. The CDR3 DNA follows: TGTGCCAGCAGCGTACTGACAGGGGGCTCTTACGAGCAGTACTTC. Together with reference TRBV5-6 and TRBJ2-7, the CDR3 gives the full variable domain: DAGVTQSPTHLIKTRGQQVTLRCSPKSGHDTVSWYQQALGQGPQFIFQYYEEEERQRGNFPDRFSGHQFPNYSSELNVNALLLGDSALYLCASSVLTGGSYEQYFGPGTRLTVT.

The CDR3 DNA reads TGTGCCACCAGCAGTTTAGCGGGGCTGTACAATGAGCAGTTCTTC. Translated, it gives CATSSLAGLYNEQFF. V gene TRBV15 combines with J gene TRBJ2-1, with 8 positions matching TRBD2. The length of the CDR3 is 15 residues. Looked up from germline, CDR1 is LNHNV and CDR2 is YYDKDF (reference sequence). V was clipped by 3 bases and J by 4 bases; unmatched bases: 5.

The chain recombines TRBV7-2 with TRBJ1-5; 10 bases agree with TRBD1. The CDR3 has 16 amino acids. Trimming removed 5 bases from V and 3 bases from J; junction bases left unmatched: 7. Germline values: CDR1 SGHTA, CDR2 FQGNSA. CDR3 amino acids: CASSVGQGGYNQPQHF. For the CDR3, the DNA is TGTGCCAGCAGCGTAGGACAGGGGGGTTACAATCAGCCCCAGCATTTT.

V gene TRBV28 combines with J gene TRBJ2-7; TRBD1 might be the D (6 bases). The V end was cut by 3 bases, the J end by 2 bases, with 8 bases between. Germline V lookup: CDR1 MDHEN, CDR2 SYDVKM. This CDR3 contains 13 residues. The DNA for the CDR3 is TGTGCCAGCAGTTTCCGACAGGCCTACGAGCAGTACTTC. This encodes CASSFRQAYEQYF.

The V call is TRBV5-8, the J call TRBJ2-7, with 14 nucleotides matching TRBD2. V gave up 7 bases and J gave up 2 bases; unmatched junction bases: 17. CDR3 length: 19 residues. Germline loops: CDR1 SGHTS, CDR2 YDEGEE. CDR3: CASLSNPGLAGGRTYEQYF. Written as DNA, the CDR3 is TGTGCCAGCCTTTCGAATCCAGGACTAGCGGGAGGTAGGACCTACGAGCAGTACTTC.

The CDR3 reads CASRQGGTEAFF. The CDR3 DNA is TGTGCCAGTCGACAGGGGGGGACTGAAGCTTTCTTT. V usage is TRBV5-5 and J usage is TRBJ1-1; 9 positions match TRBD1. From germline, CDR1 is SGHKS and CDR2 YYEKEE (reference sequence). This CDR3 region has 12 residues. V shed 8 bases, J shed 5 bases, and the junction held 4 bases outside the gene matches.

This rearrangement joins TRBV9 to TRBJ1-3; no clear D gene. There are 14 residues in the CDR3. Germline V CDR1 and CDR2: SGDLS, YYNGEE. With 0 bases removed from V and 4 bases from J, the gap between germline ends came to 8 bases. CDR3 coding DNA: TGTGCCAGCAGCGTAGGAAGAACAGGAAACACCATATATTTT. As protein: CASSVGRTGNTIYF.

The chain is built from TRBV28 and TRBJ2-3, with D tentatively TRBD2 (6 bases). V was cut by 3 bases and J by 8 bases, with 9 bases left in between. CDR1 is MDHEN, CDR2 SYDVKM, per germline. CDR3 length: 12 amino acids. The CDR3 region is CASSFRGTTQYF. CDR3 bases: TGTGCCAGCAGTTTTCGGGGGACTACGCAGTATTTT. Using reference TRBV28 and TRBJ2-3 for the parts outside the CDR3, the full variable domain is DVKVTQSSRYLVKRTGEKVFLECVQDMDHENMFWYRQDPGLGLRLIYFSYDVKMKEKGDIPEGYSVSREKKERFSLILESASTNQTSMYLCASSFRGTTQYFGPGTRLTVL.

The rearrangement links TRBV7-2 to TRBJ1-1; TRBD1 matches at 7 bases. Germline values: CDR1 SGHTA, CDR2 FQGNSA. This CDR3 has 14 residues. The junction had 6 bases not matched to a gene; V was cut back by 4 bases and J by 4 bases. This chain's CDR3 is CASSSQGRSTEAFF. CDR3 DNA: TGTGCCAGCAGCTCACAGGGGCGGAGCACTGAAGCTTTCTTT. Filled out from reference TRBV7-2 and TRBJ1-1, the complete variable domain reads GAGVSQSPSNKVTEKGKDVELRCDPISGHTALYWYRQSLGQGLEFLIYFQGNSAPDKSGLPSDRFSAERTGGSVSTLTIQRTQQEDSAVYLCASSSQGRSTEAFFGQGTRLTVV.

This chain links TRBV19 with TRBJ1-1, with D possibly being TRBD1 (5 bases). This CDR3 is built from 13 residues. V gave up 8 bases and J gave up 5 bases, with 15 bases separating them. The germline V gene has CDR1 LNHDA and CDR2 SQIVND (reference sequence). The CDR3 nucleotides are TGTGCCAGTGACGACCGCCCAGGGACTGAAGCTTTCTTT. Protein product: CASDDRPGTEAFF. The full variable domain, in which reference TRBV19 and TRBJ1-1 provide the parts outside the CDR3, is DGGITQSPKYLFRKEGQNVTLSCEQNLNHDAMYWYRQDPGQGLRLIYYSQIVNDFQKGDIAEGYSVSREKKESFPLTVTSAQKNPTAFYLCASDDRPGTEAFFGQGTRLTVV.

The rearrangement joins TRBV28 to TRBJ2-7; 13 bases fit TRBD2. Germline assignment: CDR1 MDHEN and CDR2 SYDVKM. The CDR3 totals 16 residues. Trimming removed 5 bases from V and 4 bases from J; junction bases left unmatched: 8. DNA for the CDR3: TGTGCCAGCAGTCCCCGCGGGACTAGCGGGATGTACGAGCAGTACTTC. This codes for CASSPRGTSGMYEQYF.

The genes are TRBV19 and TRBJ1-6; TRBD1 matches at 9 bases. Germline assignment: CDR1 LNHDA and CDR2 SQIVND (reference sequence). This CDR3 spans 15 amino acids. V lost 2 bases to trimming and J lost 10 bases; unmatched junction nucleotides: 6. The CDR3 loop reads CASSIWGQGASPLHF. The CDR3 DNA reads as TGTGCCAGTAGTATATGGGGACAGGGAGCATCACCCCTCCACTTT.

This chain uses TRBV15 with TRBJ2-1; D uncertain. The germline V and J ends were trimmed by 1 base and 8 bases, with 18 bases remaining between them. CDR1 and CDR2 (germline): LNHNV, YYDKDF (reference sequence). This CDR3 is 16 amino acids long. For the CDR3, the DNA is TGTGCCACCAGCAGAGCTGAGGTGTTTACGAGTTATGAGCAGTTCTTC. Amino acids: CATSRAEVFTSYEQFF.

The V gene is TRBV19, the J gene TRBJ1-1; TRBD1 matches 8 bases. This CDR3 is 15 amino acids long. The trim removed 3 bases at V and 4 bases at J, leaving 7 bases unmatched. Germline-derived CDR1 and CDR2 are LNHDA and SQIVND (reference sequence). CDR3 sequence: CASSISGGGGTEAFF. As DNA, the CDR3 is TGTGCCAGTAGTATCTCAGGGGGCGGAGGCACTGAAGCTTTCTTT.

CDR3 sequence reads: CASSLMDRVTGELFF. CDR3 DNA: TGTGCCAGCAGTTTAATGGACAGGGTCACCGGGGAGCTGTTTTTT. The gene calls are TRBV28 and TRBJ2-2, with 8 bases that match TRBD1. The V gene end was trimmed by 2 bases and the J gene end by 4 bases; junction bases not matched to a gene: 3. The CDR3 is 15 residues long. The germline V gene encodes CDR1 MDHEN and CDR2 SYDVKM.

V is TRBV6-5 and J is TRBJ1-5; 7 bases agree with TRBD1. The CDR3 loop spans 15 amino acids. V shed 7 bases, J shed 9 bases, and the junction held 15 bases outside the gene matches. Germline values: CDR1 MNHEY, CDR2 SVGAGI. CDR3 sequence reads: CASTKGGRSRGPQHF. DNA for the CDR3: TGTGCCAGCACCAAAGGGGGCAGGTCTAGGGGGCCCCAGCATTTT.